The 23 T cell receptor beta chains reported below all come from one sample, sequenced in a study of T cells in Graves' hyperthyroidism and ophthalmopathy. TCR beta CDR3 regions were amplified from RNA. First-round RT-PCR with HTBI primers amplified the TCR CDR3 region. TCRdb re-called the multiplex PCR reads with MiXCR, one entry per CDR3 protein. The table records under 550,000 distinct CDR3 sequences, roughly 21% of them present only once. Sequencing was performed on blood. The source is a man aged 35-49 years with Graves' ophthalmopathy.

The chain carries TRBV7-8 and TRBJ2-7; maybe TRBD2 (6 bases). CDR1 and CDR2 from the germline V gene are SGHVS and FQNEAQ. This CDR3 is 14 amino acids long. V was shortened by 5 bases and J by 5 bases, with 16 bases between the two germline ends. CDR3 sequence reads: CASSIWDLLDEQYF. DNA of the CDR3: TGTGCCAGCAGCATATGGGACTTATTGGACGAGCAGTACTTC.

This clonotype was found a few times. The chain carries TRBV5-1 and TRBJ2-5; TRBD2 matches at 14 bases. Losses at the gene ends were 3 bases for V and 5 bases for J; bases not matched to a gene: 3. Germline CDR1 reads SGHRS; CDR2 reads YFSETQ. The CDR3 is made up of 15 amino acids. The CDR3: CASSSGLAGVETQYF. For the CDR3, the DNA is TGCGCCAGCAGCTCGGGACTAGCGGGGGTGGAGACCCAGTACTTC.

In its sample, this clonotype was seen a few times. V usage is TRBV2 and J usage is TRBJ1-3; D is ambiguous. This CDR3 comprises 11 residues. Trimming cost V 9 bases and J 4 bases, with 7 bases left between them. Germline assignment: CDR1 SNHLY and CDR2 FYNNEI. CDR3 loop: CARQAGNTIYF. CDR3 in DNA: TGTGCCAGACAAGCCGGAAACACCATATATTTT.

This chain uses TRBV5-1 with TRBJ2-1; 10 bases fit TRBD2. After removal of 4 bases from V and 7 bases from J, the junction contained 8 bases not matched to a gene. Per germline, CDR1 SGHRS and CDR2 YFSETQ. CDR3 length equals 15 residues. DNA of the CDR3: TGCGCCAGCAGCCCCGCTAGCGGGAGCCTGAATGAGCAGTTCTTC. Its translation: CASSPASGSLNEQFF.

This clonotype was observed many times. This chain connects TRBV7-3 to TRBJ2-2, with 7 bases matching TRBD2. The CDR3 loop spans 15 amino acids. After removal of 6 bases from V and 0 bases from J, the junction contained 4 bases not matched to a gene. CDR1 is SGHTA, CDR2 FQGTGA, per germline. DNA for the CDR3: TGTGCCAGCAGTAACGGGAGGACGAACACCGGGGAGCTGTTTTTT. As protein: CASSNGRTNTGELFF.

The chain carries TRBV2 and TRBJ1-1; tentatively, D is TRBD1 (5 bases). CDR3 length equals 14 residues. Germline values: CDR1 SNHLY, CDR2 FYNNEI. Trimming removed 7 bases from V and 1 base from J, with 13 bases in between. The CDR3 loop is CASILRDGNTEAFF. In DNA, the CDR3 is TGTGCCAGCATCCTAAGGGACGGGAACACTGAAGCTTTCTTT. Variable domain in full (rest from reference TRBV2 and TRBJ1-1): EPEVTQTPSHQVTQMGQEVILRCVPISNHLYFYWYRQILGQKVEFLVSFYNNEISEKSEIFDDQFSVERPDGSNFTLKIRSTKLEDSAMYFCASILRDGNTEAFFGQGTRLTVV.

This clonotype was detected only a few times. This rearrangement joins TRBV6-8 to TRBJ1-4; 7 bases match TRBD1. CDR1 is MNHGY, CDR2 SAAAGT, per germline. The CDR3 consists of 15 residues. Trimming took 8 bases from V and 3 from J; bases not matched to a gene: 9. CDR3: CASGPRDRANEKLFF. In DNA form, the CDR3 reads TGTGCCAGCGGCCCCCGGGACAGAGCTAATGAAAAACTGTTTTTT.

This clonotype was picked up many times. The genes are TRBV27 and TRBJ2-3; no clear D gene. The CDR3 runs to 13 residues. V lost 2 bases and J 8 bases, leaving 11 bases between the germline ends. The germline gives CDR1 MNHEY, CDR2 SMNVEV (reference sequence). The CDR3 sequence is CASSLDPASTQYF. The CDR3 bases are TGTGCCAGCAGTTTAGATCCAGCCAGTACGCAGTATTTT.

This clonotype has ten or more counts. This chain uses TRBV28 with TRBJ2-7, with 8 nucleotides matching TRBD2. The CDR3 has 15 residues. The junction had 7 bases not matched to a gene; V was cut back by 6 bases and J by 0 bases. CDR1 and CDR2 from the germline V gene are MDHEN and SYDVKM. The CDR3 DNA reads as TGTGCCAGCAGGTGGACTAGCTCTAGCTCCTACGAGCAGTACTTC. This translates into CASRWTSSSSYEQYF.

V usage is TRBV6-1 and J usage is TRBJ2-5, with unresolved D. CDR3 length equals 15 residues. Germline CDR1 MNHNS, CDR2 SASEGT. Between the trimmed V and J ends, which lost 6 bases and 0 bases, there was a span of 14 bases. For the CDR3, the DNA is TGTGCCAGCAGGACTTCCGGGCCATACCAAGAGACCCAGTACTTC. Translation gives CASRTSGPYQETQYF.

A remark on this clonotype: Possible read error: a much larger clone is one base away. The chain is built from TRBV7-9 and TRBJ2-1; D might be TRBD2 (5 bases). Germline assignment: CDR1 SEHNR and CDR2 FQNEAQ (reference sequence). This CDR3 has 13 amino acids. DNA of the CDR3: TGTGCCAGCGGCTTAGTGGTAGCGTATGAGCAGTTCTTC. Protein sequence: CASGLVVAYEQFF.

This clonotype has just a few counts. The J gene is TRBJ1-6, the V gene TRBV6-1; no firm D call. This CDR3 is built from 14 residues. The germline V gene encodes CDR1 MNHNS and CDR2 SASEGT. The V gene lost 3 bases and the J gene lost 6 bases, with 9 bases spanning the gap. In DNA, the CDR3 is TGTGCCAGCAGTGAGTGGCAGGCTAATTCACCCCTCCACTTT. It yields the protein CASSEWQANSPLHF.

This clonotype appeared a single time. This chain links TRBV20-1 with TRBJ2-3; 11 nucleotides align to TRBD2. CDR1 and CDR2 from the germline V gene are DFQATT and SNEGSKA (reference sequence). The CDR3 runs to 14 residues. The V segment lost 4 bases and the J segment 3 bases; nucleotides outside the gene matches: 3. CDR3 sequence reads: CSATWTSGTDTQYF. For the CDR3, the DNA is TGCAGTGCTACCTGGACTAGCGGGACAGATACGCAGTATTTT.

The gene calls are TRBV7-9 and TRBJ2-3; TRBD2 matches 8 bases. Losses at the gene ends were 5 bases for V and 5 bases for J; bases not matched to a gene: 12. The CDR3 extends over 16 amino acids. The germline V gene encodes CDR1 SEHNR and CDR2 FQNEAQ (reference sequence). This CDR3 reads CASSPKGGRWGDTQYF. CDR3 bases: TGTGCCAGCAGCCCCAAGGGCGGGAGGTGGGGAGATACGCAGTATTTT.

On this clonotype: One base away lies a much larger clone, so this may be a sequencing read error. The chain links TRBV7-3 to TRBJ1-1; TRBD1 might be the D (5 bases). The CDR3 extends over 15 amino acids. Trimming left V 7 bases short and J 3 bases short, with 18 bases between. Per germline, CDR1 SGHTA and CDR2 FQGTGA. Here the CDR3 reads CASKRTGGLDTEAFF. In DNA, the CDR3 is TGTGCCAGCAAAAGGACTGGGGGACTCGACACTGAAGCTTTCTTT.

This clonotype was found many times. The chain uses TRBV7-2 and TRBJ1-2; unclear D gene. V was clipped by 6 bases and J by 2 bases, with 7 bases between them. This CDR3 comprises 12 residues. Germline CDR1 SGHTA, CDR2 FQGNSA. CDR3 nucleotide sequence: TGTGCCAGCAGTTCCGACAACTATGGCTACACCTTC. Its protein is CASSSDNYGYTF. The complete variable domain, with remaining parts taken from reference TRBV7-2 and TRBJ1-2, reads GAGVSQSPSNKVTEKGKDVELRCDPISGHTALYWYRQSLGQGLEFLIYFQGNSAPDKSGLPSDRFSAERTGGSVSTLTIQRTQQEDSAVYLCASSSDNYGYTFGSGTRLTVV.

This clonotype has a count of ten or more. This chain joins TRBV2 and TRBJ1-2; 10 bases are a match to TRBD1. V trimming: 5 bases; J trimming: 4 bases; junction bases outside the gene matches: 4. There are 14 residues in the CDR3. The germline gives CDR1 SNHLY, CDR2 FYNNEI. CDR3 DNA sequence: TGTGCCAGCAGTCCGGGACAGGGGACCTATGGCTACACCTTC. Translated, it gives CASSPGQGTYGYTF.

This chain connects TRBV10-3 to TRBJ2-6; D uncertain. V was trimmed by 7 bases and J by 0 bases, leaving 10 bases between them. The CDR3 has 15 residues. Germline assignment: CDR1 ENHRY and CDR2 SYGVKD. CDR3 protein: CAITVQSSGANVLTF. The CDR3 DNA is TGTGCCATCACCGTACAAAGCTCTGGGGCCAACGTCCTGACTTTC.

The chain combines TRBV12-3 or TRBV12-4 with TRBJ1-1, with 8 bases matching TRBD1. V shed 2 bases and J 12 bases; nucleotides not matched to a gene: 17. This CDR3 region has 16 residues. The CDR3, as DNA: TGTGCCAGCAGTTTACTACAGGGGGAGGCGGGCCGAGGGACTTTCTTT. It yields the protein CASSLLQGEAGRGTFF.

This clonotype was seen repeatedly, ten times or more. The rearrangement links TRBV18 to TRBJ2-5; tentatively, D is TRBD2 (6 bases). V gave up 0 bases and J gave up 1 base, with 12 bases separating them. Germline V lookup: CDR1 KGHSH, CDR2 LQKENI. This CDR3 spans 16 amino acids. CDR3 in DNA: TGTGCCAGCTCACCACCGCACCGGGGGACCCAAGAGACCCAGTACTTC. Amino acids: CASSPPHRGTQETQYF.

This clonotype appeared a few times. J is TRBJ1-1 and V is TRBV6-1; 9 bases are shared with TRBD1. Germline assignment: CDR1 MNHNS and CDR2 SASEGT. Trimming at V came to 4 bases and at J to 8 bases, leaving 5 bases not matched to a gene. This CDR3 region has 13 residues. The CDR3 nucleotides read TGTGCCAGCAGTGTAAGACAGGGGGAGGAAGCTTTCTTT. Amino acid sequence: CASSVRQGEEAFF.

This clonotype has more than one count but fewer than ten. The DNA for the CDR3 is TGCAGTGCTAGGGCCTCCGGGACAGGGGGTACCGGGGCCAACGTCCTGACTTTC. Its translation: CSARASGTGGTGANVLTF. This chain connects TRBV20-1 to TRBJ2-6; 11 bases fit TRBD1. Germline CDR1 and CDR2: DFQATT and SNEGSKA (reference sequence). V lost 3 bases, J lost 4 bases, and 11 bases stayed unmatched. CDR3 length equals 18 residues.

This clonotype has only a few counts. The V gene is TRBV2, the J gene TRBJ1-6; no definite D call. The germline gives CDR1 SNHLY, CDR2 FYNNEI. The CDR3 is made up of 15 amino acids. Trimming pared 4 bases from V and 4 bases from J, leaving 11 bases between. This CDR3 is CASSVGQSYNSPLHF. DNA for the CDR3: TGTGCCAGCAGTGTCGGCCAGAGTTATAATTCACCCCTCCACTTT.